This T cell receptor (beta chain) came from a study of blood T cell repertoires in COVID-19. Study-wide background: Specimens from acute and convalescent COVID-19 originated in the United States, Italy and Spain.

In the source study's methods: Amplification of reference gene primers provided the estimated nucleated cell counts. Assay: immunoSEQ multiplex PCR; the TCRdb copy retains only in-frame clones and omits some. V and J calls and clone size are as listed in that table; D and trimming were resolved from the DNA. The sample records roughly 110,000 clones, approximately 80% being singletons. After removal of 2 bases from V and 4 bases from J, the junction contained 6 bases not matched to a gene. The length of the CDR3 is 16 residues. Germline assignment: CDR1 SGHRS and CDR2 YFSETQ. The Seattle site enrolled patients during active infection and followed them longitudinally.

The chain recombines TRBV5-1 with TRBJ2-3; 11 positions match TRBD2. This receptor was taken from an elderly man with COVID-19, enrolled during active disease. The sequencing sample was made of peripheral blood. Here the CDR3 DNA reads TGCGCCAGCAGCTTCTTAGCGGGAGGGCCCCCAGATACGCAGTATTTT. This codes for CASSFLAGGPPDTQYF.